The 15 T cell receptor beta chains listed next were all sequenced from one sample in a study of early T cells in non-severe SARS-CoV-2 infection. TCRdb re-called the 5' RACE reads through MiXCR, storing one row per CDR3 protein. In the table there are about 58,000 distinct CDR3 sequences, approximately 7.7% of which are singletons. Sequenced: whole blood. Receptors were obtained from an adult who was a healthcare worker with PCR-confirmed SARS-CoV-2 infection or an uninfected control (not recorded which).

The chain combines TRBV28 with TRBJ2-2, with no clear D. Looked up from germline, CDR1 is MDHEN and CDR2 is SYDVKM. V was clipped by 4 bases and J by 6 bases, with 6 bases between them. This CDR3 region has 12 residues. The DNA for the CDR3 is TGTGCCAGCAGTTCTGGGGCCGGGGAGCTGTTTTTT. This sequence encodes CASSSGAGELFF.

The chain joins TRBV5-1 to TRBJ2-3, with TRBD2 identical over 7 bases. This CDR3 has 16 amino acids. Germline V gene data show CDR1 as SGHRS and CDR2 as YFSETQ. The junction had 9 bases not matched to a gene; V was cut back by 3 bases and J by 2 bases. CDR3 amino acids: CASSSEGGPNTDTQYF. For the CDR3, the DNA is TGCGCCAGCAGCTCTGAGGGAGGGCCAAACACAGATACGCAGTATTTT.

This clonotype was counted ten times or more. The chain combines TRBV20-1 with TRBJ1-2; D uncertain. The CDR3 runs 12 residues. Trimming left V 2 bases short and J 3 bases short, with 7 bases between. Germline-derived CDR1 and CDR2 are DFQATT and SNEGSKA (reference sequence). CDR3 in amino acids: CSARNTDYGYTF. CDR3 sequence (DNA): TGCAGTGCTAGAAACACGGACTATGGCTACACCTTC.

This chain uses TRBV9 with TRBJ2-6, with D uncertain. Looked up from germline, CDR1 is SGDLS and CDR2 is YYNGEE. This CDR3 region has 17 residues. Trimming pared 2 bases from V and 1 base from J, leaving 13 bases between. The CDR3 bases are TGTGCCAGCAGCGTGGGGTCTTCAAATTCTGGGGCCAACGTCCTGACTTTC. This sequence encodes CASSVGSSNSGANVLTF.

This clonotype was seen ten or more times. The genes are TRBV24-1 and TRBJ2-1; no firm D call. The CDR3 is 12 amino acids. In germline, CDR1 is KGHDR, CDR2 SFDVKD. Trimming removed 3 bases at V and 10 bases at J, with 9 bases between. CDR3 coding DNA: TGTGCCACCAGTGATGTCCTTCGGGAGCAGTTCTTC. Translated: CATSDVLREQFF.

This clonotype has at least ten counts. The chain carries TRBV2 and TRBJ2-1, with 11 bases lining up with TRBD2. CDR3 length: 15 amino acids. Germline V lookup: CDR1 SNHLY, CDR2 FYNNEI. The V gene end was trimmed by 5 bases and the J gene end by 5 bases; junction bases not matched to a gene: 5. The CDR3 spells CASSLAGGPNNEQFF. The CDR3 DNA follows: TGTGCCAGCAGTTTAGCGGGAGGGCCTAACAATGAGCAGTTCTTC.

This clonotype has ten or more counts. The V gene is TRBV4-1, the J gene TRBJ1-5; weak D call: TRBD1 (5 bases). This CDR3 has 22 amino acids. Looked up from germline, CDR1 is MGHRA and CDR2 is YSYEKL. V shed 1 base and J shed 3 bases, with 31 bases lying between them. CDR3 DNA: TGCGCCAGCAGCCAAGTTTTGGACAAGGGAATGTTTTTAAGGCGGGACAATCAGCCCCAGCATTTT. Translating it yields CASSQVLDKGMFLRRDNQPQHF.

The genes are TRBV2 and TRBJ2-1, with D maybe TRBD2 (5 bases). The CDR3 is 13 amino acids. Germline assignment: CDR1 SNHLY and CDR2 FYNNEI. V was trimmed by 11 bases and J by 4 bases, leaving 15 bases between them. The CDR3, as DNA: TGTGCCGGGAAAGGTAGCGAGTACAATGAGCAGTTCTTC. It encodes CAGKGSEYNEQFF.

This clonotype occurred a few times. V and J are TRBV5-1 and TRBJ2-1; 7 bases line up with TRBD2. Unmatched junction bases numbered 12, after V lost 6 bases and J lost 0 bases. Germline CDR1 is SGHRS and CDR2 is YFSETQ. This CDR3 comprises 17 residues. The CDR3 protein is CASTPGERGSSYNEQFF. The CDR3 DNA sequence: TGCGCCAGCACCCCCGGGGAGCGGGGTAGCTCCTACAATGAGCAGTTCTTC. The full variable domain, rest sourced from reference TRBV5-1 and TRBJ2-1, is KAGVTQTPRYLIKTRGQQVTLSCSPISGHRSVSWYQQTPGQGLQFLFEYFSETQRNKGNFPGRFSGRQFSNSRSEMNVSTLELGDSALYLCASTPGERGSSYNEQFFGPGTRLTVL.

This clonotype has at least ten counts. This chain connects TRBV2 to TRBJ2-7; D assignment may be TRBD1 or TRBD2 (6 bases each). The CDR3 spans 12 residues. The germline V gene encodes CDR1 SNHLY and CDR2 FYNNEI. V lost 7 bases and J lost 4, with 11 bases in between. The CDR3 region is CASKRGGYEQYF. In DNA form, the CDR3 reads TGTGCCAGCAAGAGAGGGGGGTACGAGCAGTACTTC.

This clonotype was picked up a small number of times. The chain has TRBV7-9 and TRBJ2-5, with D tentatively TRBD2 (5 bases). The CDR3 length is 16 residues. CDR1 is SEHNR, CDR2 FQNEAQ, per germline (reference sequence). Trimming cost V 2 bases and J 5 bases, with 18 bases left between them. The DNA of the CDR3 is TGTGCCAGCAGCTTACCCCCCCAGCTAGCTAGGGAGACCCAGTACTTC. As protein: CASSLPPQLARETQYF.

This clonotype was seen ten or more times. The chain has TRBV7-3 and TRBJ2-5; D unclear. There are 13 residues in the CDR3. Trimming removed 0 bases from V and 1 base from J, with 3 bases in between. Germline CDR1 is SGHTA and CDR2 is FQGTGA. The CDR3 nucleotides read TGTGCCAGCAGCTTAACTCTCCAAGAGACCCAGTACTTC. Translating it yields CASSLTLQETQYF. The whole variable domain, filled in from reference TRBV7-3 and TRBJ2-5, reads GAGVSQTPSNKVTEKGKYVELRCDPISGHTALYWYRQSLGQGPEFLIYFQGTGAADDSGLPNDRFFAVRPEGSVSTLKIQRTERGDSAVYLCASSLTLQETQYFGPGTRLLVL.

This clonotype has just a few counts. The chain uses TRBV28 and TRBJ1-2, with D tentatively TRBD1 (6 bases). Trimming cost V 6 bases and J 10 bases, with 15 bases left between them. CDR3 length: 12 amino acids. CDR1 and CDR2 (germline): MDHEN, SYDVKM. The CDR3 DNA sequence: TGTGCCAGCAGCAAAACACAGGGACACTACACCTTC. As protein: CASSKTQGHYTF.

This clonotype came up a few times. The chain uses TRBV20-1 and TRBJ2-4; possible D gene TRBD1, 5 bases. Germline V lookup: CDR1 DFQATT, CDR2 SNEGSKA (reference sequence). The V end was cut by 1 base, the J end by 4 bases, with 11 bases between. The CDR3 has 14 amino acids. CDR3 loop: CSARGSGMKNIQYF. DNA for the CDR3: TGCAGTGCTAGAGGTTCAGGGATGAAAAACATTCAGTACTTC.

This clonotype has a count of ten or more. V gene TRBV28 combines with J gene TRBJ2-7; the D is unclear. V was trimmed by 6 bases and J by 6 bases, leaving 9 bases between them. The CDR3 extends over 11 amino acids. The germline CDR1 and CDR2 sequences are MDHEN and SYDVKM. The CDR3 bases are TGTGCCAGCAGCGTTACGTTCGAGCAGTACTTC. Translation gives CASSVTFEQYF.